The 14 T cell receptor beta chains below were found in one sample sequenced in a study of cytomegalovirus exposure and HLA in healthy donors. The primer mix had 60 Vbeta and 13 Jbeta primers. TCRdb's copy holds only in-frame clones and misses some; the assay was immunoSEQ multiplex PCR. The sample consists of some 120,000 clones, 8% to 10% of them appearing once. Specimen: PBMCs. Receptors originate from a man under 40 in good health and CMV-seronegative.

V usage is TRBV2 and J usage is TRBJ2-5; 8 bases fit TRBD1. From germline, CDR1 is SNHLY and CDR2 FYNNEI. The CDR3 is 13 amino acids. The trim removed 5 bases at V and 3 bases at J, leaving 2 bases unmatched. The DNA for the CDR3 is TGTGCCAGCAGTTTGGACAGGGAAGAGACCCAGTACTTC. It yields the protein CASSLDREETQYF. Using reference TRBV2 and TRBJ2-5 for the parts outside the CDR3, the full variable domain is EPEVTQTPSHQVTQMGQEVILRCVPISNHLYFYWYRQILGQKVEFLVSFYNNEISEKSEIFDDQFSVERPDGSNFTLKIRSTKLEDSAMYFCASSLDREETQYFGPGTRLLVL.

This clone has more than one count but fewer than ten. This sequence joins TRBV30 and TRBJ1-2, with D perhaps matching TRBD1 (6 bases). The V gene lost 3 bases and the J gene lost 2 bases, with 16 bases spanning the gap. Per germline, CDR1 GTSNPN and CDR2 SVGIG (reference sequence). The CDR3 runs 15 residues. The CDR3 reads CAWSEGQLANYGYTF. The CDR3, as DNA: TGTGCCTGGAGCGAGGGACAATTGGCCAACTATGGCTACACCTTC.

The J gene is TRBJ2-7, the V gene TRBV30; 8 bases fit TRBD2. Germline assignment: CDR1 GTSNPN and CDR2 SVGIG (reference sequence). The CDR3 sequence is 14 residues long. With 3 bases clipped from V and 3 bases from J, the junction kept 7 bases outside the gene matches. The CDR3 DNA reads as TGTGCCTGGAGGCAGGGGACTAGTCACTACGAGCAGTACTTC. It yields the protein CAWRQGTSHYEQYF.

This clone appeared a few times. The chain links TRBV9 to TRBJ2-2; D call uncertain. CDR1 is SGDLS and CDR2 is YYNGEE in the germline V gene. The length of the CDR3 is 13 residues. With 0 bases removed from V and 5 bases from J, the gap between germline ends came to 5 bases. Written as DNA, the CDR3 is TGTGCCAGCAGCGTAGTGTCAACCGGGGAGCTGTTTTTT. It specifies CASSVVSTGELFF.

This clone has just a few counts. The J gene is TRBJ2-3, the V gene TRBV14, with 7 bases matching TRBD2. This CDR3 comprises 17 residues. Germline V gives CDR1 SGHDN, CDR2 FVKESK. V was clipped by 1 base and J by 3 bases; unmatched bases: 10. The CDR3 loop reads CASSQAGLAVYTDTQYF. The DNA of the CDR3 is TGTGCCAGCAGCCAAGCAGGGCTAGCGGTTTATACAGATACGCAGTATTTT.

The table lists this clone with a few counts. The CDR3 coding sequence is TGCGCCAGCAGCTTGGCCGGACAGCTCTACAATGAGCAGTTCTTC. As protein: CASSLAGQLYNEQFF. V gene TRBV5-1 combines with J gene TRBJ2-1, with a tentative D call TRBD1 (6 bases). The germline V gene has CDR1 SGHRS and CDR2 YFSETQ. The CDR3 has 15 residues. Trimming stripped 0 bases from V and 3 bases from J, with 10 bases between.

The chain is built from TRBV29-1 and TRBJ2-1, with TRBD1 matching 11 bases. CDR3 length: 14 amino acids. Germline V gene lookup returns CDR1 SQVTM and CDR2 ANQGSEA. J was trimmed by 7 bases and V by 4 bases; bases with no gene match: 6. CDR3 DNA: TGCAGCGTTGCGGACAGGGGGCTTGGAAATGAGCAGTTCTTC. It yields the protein CSVADRGLGNEQFF.

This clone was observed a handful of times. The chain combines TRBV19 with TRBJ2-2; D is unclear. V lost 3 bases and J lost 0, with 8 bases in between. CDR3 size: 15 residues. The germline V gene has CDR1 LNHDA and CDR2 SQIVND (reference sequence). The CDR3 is CASSMQEPNTGELFF. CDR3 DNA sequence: TGTGCCAGTAGTATGCAGGAACCGAACACCGGGGAGCTGTTTTTT.

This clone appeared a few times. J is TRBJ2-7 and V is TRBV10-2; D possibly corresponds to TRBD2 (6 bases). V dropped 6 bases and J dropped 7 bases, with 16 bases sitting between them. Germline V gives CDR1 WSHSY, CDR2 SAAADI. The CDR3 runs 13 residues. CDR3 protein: CASREGLEGEQYF. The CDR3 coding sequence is TGCGCCAGCAGAGAAGGACTGGAGGGTGAGCAGTACTTC.

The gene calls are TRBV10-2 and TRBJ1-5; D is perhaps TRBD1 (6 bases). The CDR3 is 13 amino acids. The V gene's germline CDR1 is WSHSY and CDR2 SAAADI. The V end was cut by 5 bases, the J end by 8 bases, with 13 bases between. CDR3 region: CASSPQGQEPQHF. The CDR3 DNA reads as TGCGCCAGCAGTCCACAGGGTCAGGAGCCCCAGCATTTT.

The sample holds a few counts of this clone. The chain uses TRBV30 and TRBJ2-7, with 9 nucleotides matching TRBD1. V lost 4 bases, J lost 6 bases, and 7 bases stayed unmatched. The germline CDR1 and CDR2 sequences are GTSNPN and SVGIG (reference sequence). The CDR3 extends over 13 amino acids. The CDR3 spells CAWTLQGAGEQYF. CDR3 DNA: TGTGCCTGGACGCTACAGGGGGCAGGCGAGCAGTACTTC. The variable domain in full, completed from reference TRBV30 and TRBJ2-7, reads SQTIHQWPATLVQPVGSPLSLECTVEGTSNPNLYWYRQAAGRGLQLLFYSVGIGQISSEVPQNLSASRPQDRQFILSSKKLLLSDSGFYLCAWTLQGAGEQYFGPGTRLTVT.

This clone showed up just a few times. CDR3 loop: CASSQQDRDTEAFF. The CDR3 DNA follows: TGCGCCAGCAGCCAACAGGACAGGGACACTGAAGCTTTCTTT. The chain recombines TRBV4-1 with TRBJ1-1; 8 bases align to TRBD1. This CDR3 has 14 residues. The germline CDR1 and CDR2 sequences are MGHRA and YSYEKL. Losses at the gene ends were 2 bases for V and 3 bases for J; bases not matched to a gene: 2.

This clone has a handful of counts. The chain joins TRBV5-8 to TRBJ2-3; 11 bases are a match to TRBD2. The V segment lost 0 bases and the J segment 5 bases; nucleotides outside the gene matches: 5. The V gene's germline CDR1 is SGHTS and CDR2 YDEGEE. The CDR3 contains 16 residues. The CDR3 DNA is TGTGCCAGCAGCTTGGCTCCTAGCGGGGGGCTAGATACGCAGTATTTT. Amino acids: CASSLAPSGGLDTQYF.

Here the CDR3 DNA reads TGTGCCAGTAGTATCGACAGGGTCAATGAGCAGTTCTTC. The encoded protein is CASSIDRVNEQFF. The rearrangement uses TRBV19 and TRBJ2-1; 7 bases agree with TRBD1. CDR3 size: 13 residues. Germline lookup yields CDR1 LNHDA and CDR2 SQIVND (reference sequence). V was clipped by 3 bases and J by 6 bases; unmatched bases: 2.